This entry lists 2 T cell receptor beta chains sequenced from one sample in a study of T cells after yellow fever vaccination. TCRdb reanalysed the 5' RACE reads using MiXCR and keeps one entry per CDR3 protein. The data contain about 510,000 distinct CDR3 sequences, 20% to 25% of them singletons. The sequences come from PBMCs, collected 21 days after the first yellow fever vaccination. The receptor set was obtained from a man aged 18 to 35 who received the YFV17D yellow fever vaccine.

The chain employs TRBV10-3 and TRBJ1-4; D may be TRBD1 (6 bases). The CDR3 totals 14 residues. Trimming cost V 6 bases and J 5 bases, with 13 bases left between them. CDR1 is ENHRY, CDR2 SYGVKD, per germline. The CDR3 region is CAIRGAEGNEKLFF. The CDR3 region has the DNA TGTGCCATCAGGGGGGCCGAGGGGAATGAAAAACTGTTTTTT.

The CDR3 sequence is CASAGSNQPQHF. CDR3 bases: TGTGCCAGCGCGGGTAGCAATCAGCCCCAGCATTTT. This chain connects TRBV12-3 or TRBV12-4 to TRBJ1-5, with D unresolved. V lost 8 bases and J lost 0, with 5 bases in between. The CDR3 sequence is 12 residues long.